This T cell receptor (beta chain) stems from a study of blood T cells in healthy people across ages. Study-level background: About one barcoded beta molecule per two T cells was the capture yield of template switching.

This CDR3 has 14 amino acids. The germline V gene encodes CDR1 SGDLS and CDR2 YYNGEE. V lost 0 bases to trimming and J lost 6 bases, with 10 bases between them. Primed by a sample-barcoded 5' primer and a J-beta primer mix, a second PCR proceeded for about 7 to 11 cycles. A template-switch adaptor with 12 random nucleotides tagged each cDNA molecule. TCRdb recomputed calls from the 5' RACE reads with MiXCR, one row per CDR3 protein. The sample has about 1,600,000 distinct CDR3 sequences, around 39% seen once. Researchers report isolating at least 6 million PBMCs per sample. Total RNA extracted from each sample amounted to at least 6 micrograms.

The sample consisted of blood. The TCR comes from a woman aged 18-35 years in good health. The chain combines TRBV9 with TRBJ2-1, with D possibly being TRBD2 (6 bases). The CDR3 loop reads CASSVARRANEQFF. In DNA form, the CDR3 reads TGTGCCAGCAGCGTAGCTCGGAGGGCCAATGAGCAGTTCTTC.